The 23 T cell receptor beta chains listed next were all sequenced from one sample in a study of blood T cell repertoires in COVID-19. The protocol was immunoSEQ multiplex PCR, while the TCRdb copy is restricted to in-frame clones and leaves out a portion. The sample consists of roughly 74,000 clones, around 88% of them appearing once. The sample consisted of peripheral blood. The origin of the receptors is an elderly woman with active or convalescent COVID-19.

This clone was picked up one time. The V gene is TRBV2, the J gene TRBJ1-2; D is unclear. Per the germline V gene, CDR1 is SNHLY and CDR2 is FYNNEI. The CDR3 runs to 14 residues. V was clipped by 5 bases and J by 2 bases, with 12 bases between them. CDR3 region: CASSNTIFNYGYTF. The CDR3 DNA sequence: TGTGCCAGCAGTAACACAATTTTCAACTATGGCTACACCTTC.

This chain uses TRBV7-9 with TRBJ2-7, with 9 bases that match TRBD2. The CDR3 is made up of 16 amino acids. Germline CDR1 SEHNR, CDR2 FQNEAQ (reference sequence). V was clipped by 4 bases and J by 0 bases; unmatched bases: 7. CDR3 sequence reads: CASSWIAGAHSYEQYF. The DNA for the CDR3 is TGTGCCAGCAGCTGGATAGCGGGGGCCCACTCCTACGAGCAGTACTTC.

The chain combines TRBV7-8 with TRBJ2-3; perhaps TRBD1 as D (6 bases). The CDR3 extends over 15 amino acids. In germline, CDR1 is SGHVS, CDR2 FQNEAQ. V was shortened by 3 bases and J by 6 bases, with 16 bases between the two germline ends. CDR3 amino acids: CASSFRDKGSDTQYF. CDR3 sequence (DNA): TGTGCCAGCAGCTTCCGGGACAAGGGGTCGGATACGCAGTATTTT. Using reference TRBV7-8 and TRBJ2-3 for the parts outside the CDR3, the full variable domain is GAGVSQSPRYKVAKRGQDVALRCDPISGHVSLFWYQQALGQGPEFLTYFQNEAQLDKSGLPSDRFFAERPEGSVSTLKIQRTQQEDSAVYLCASSFRDKGSDTQYFGPGTRLTVL.

CDR3 sequence: CASSRRDLYSPLHF. CDR3 DNA: TGTGCCAGCAGCCGGAGGGATCTGTATTCACCCCTCCACTTT. V is TRBV5-6 and J is TRBJ1-6; D remains ambiguous. CDR3 length equals 14 residues. With 4 bases removed from V and 8 bases from J, the gap between germline ends came to 13 bases. Germline V gene sequence: CDR1 SGHDT, CDR2 YYEEEE.

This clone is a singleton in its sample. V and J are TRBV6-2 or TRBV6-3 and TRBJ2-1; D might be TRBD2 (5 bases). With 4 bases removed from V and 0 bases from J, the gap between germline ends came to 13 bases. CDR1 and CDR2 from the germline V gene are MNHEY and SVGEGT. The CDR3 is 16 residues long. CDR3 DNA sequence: TGTGCCAGCAGTTTAACCCGGGGTAGCTCCTACAATGAGCAGTTCTTC. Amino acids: CASSLTRGSSYNEQFF.

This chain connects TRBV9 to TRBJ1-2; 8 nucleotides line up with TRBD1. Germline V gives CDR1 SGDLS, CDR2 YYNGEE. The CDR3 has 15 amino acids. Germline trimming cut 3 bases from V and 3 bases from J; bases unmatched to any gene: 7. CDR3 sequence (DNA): TGTGCCAGCAGCGCGACAGGGGTAGTGCACTATGGCTACACCTTC. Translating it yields CASSATGVVHYGYTF.

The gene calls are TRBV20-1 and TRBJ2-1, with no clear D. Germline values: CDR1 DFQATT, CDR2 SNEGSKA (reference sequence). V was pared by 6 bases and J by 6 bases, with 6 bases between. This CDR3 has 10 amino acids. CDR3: CSATGNEQFF. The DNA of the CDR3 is TGCAGTGCAACCGGCAATGAGCAGTTCTTC.

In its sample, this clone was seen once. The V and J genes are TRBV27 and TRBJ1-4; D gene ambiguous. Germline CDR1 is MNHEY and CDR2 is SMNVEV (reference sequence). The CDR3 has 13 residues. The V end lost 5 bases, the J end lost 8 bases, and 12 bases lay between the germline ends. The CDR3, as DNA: TGTGCCAGCAGTCTTCGACGGAGGGAAAAACTGTTTTTT. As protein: CASSLRRREKLFF.

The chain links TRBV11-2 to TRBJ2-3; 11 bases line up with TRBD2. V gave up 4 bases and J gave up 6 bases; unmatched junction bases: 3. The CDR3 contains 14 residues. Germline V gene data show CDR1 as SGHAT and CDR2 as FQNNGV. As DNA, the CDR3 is TGTGCCAGCAGCTCACTAGCGGGGGTTGATACGCAGTATTTT. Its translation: CASSSLAGVDTQYF.

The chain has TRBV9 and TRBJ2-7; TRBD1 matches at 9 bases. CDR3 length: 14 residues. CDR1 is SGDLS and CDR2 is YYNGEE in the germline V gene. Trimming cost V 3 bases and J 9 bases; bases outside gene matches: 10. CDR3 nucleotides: TGTGCCAGCAGCGCAGGACAGGGGCCGGACCGGCAGTACTTC. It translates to CASSAGQGPDRQYF.

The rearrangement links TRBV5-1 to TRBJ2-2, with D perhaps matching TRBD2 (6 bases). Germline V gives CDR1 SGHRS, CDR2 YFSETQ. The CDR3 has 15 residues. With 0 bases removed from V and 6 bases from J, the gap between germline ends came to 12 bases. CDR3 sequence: CASSLAMGGPGELFF. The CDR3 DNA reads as TGCGCCAGCAGCTTGGCCATGGGAGGTCCCGGGGAGCTGTTTTTT.

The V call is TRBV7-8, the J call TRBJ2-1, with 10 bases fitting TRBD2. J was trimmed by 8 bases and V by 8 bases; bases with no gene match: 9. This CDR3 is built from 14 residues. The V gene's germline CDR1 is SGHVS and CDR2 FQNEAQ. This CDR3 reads CASVLAGVGDEQFF. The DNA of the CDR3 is TGTGCCAGCGTCCTAGCGGGAGTGGGCGATGAGCAGTTCTTC. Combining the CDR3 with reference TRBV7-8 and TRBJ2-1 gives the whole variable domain GAGVSQSPRYKVAKRGQDVALRCDPISGHVSLFWYQQALGQGPEFLTYFQNEAQLDKSGLPSDRFFAERPEGSVSTLKIQRTQQEDSAVYLCASVLAGVGDEQFFGPGTRLTVL.

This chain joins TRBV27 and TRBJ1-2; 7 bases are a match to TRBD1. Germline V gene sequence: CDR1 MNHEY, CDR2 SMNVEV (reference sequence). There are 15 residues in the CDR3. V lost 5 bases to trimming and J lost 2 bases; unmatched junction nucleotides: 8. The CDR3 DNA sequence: TGTGCCAGCAGTCCCCGACAGGGAACCAACTATGGCTACACCTTC. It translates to CASSPRQGTNYGYTF.

The CDR3: CASSGTSGGNTGELFF. CDR3 nucleotides: TGTGCCAGCAGTGGGACTAGCGGCGGGAACACCGGGGAGCTGTTTTTT. This sequence joins TRBV6-2 or TRBV6-3 and TRBJ2-2; 11 bases align to TRBD2. Germline-derived CDR1 and CDR2 are MNHEY and SVGEGT. J lost 1 base, V lost 5 bases, and 3 bases had no gene match. This CDR3 contains 16 residues.

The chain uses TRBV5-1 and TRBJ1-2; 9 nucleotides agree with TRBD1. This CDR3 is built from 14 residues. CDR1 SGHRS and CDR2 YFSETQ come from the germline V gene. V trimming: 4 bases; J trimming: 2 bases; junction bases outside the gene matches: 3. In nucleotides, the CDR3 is TGCGCCAGCAGCCGGGACAGGGTGAACTATGGCTACACCTTC. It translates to CASSRDRVNYGYTF.

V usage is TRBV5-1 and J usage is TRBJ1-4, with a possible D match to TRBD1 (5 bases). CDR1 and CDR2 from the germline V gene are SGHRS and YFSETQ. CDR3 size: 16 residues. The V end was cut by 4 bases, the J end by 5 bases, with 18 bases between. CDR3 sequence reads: CASSPGTSSENEKLFF. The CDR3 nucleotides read TGCGCCAGCAGCCCCGGGACTTCCAGCGAGAATGAAAAACTGTTTTTT.

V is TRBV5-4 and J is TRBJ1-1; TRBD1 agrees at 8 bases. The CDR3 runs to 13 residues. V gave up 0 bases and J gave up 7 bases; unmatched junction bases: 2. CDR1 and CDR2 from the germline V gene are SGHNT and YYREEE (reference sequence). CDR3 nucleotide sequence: TGTGCCAGCAGCTTGGAAACAGGGGGTGAAGCTTTCTTT. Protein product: CASSLETGGEAFF.

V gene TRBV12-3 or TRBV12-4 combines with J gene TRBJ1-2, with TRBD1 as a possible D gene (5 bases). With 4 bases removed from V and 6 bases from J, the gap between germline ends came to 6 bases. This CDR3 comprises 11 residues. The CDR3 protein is CASSYRHGYTF. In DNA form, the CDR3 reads TGTGCCAGCAGTTACAGGCATGGCTACACCTTC.

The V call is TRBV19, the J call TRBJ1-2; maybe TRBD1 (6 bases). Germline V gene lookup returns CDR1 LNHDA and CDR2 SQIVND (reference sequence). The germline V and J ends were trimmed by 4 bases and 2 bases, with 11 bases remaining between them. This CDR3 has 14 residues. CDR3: CASSRTTGNYGYTF. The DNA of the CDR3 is TGTGCCAGTAGTAGGACGACAGGAAACTATGGCTACACCTTC.

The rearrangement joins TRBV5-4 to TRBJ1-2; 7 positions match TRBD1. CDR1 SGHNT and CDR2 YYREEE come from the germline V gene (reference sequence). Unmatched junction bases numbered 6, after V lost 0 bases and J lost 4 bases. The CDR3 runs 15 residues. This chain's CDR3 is CASSLAGDSVYGYTF. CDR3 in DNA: TGTGCCAGCAGCTTGGCTGGGGACAGTGTCTATGGCTACACCTTC.

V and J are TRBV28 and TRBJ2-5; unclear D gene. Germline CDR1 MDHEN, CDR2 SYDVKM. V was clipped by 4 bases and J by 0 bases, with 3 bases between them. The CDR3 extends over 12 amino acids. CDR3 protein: CASSSYQETQYF. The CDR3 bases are TGTGCCAGCAGTTCGTACCAAGAGACCCAGTACTTC.

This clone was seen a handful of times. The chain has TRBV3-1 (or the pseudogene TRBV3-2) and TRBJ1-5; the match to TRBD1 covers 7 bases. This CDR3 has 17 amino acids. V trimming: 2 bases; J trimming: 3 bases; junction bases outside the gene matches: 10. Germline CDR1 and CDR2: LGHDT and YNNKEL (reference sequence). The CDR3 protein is CASSQSGERGLNQPQHF. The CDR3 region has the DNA TGTGCCAGCAGCCAATCCGGGGAGAGGGGGCTCAATCAGCCCCAGCATTTT.

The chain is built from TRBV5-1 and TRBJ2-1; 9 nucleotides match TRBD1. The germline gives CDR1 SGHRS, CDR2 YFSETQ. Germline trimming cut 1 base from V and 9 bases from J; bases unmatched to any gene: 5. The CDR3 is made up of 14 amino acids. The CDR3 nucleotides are TGCGCCAGCAGCTTGAAGGACAGGGGCCGTGAGCAGTTCTTC. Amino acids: CASSLKDRGREQFF.